The 5 T cell receptor beta chains in this list originate from one sample, sequenced in a study of T cell responses to AZD1222 COVID-19 vaccine. Assay: immunoSEQ multiplex PCR; the TCRdb copy retains only in-frame clones and omits some. The table has approximately 110,000 clones, 88% seen once. The sequencing here drew on peripheral blood, taken 28 days after the second AZD1222 dose. These receptor sequences come from an adult who received the AZD1222 COVID-19 vaccine.

This clone was counted only a few times. The rearrangement links TRBV11-3 to TRBJ2-2; 12 bases align to TRBD2. The CDR3 has 15 amino acids. Looked up from germline, CDR1 is SGHNT and CDR2 is YENEEA. V lost 5 bases, J lost 15 bases, and 13 bases stayed unmatched. The CDR3 sequence: CASSPRLAGAGGVFF. The CDR3 DNA sequence: TGTGCCAGCAGCCCGAGACTAGCGGGGGCCGGAGGGGTGTTTTTT.

This rearrangement joins TRBV3-1 (or the pseudogene TRBV3-2) to TRBJ1-1; D is undetermined. CDR3 length: 16 residues. V was trimmed by 1 base and J by 0 bases, leaving 12 bases between them. CDR1 LGHDT and CDR2 YNNKEL come from the germline V gene (reference sequence). CDR3 bases: TGTGCCAGCAGCCAAGGAAAAGGGTATATGAACACTGAAGCTTTCTTT. It is translated as CASSQGKGYMNTEAFF.

J is TRBJ2-1 and V is TRBV2, with 9 positions matching TRBD1. V shed 7 bases and J 0 bases; nucleotides not matched to a gene: 7. CDR3 size: 16 residues. The germline gives CDR1 SNHLY, CDR2 FYNNEI. The CDR3 loop is CASTWTGADSYNEQFF. CDR3 DNA sequence: TGTGCCAGCACCTGGACAGGGGCCGACTCCTACAATGAGCAGTTCTTC.

The CDR3 DNA sequence: TGTGCCAGCTCACCAAGAACAGGTCAGGACTCACCCCTCCACTTT. It codes for CASSPRTGQDSPLHF. The chain carries TRBV18 and TRBJ1-6; TRBD1 is a possible D gene (5 bases). Per germline, CDR1 KGHSH and CDR2 LQKENI. This CDR3 region has 15 residues. The ends were cut back, 2 bases at V and 10 bases at J, with 15 bases in the middle.

The CDR3 reads CASSLDRGQEQYF. CDR3 DNA sequence: TGTGCCAGCAGTTTAGACAGGGGGCAGGAGCAGTACTTC. J is TRBJ2-7 and V is TRBV27; 10 bases agree with TRBD1. V shed 2 bases, J shed 7 bases, and the junction held 2 bases outside the gene matches. The CDR3 is made up of 13 amino acids. Germline V gene lookup returns CDR1 MNHEY and CDR2 SMNVEV (reference sequence).